This T cell receptor beta chain was sequenced in a study of response to subunit inactivated influenza vaccine. The study, taken as a whole, reports: The authors proposed limited new T cell recruitment per seasonal influenza vaccination.

TCRdb re-called the RT-PCR reads with MiXCR, one entry per CDR3 protein. This table holds 550,000 to 650,000 distinct CDR3 sequences, 12% found once. The CDR3 sequence is 16 residues long. CDR1 is SQVTM and CDR2 is ANQGSEA in the germline V gene. V shed 1 base, J shed 0 bases, and the junction held 2 bases outside the gene matches. Concerning this clonotype itself: Its antigen remains unknown.

The TCR comes from a man in his fifties or sixties who received an inactivated influenza vaccine. The sequences come from PBMCs from blood, collected on the day of vaccination. V gene TRBV29-1 combines with J gene TRBJ2-6; 8 bases map to TRBD1. The DNA of the CDR3 is TGCAGCGTTGAAGGGACAGGGATCTCTGGGGCCAACGTCCTGACTTTC. Translated: CSVEGTGISGANVLTF.